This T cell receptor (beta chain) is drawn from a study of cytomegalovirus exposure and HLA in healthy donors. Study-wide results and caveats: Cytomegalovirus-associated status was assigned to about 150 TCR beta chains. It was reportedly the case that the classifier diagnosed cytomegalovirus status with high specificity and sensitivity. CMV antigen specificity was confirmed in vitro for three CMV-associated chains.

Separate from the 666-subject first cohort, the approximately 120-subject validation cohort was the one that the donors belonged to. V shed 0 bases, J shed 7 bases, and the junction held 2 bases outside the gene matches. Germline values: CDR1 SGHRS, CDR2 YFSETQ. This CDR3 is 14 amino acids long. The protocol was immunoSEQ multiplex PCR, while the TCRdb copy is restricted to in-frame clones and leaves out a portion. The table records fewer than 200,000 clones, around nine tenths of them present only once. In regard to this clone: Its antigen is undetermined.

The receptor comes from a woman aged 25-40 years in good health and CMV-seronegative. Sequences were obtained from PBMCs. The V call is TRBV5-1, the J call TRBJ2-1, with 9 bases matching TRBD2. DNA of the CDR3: TGCGCCAGCAGCTTGGTAGCGGGGGCTAATGAGCAGTTCTTC. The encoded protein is CASSLVAGANEQFF.